These T cell receptor beta chains were read from a single sample in a study of T-cell reconstitution after alpha-beta-depleted transplantation in children. TCRdb called the PCR reads again in MiXCR, with one record for every CDR3 protein. The sample has just under 350,000 distinct CDR3 sequences; about 17% are singletons. The source material was PBMCs, mostly from graft donor cells, sampled 360 days after TCRalphabeta/CD19-depleted stem cell transplant. The receptors were gathered from a male patient aged 2 to 9 who had a stem cell transplant for acute lymphoblastic leukemia, so the T cells may come from the graft donor. Each CDR3 is given with its conserved first and last residue. A D gene is named only where the DNA matches it firmly. Size is omitted from some rows. Given values are once, few, many or a class for expanded clones.

CDR3nt,CDR3aa,v_gene,j_gene,abundance,d_gene
TGTGCCATCAGTGGGGGGGAGCCTGGTGAGCAGTTCTTC,CAISGGEPGEQFF,TRBV10-3,TRBJ2-1,many,.
TGTGCCAGCAGCGTAGACCAGGGCCGAAACTATGGCTACACCTTC,CASSVDQGRNYGYTF,TRBV9,TRBJ1-2,few,.
TGTGCCAGCAGCAAAAAAAGGGACGCGACTAGCGGGAGTCGTACGATCTACAATGAGCAGTTCTTC,CASSKKRDATSGSRTIYNEQFF,TRBV21-1,TRBJ2-1,few,.
TGCGCCAGCAGCCAAGGGGCGGTAAGCGGGAGCTCCTACAATGAGCAGTTCTTC,CASSQGAVSGSSYNEQFF,TRBV4-3,TRBJ2-1,many,TRBD2
TGCAGTGCTAGATTGGGAGGGCCCTACAATGAGCAGTTCTTC,CSARLGGPYNEQFF,TRBV20-1,TRBJ2-1,.,TRBD2
TGTGCCAGCAGCCAAATAGGCACTAGCGGGCTCACAGATACGCAGTATTTT,CASSQIGTSGLTDTQYF,TRBV4-2,TRBJ2-3,.,TRBD2
TGTGCCAGCAGCCAAGACGACAGCATGAACACTGAAGCTTTCTTT,CASSQDDSMNTEAFF,TRBV4-2,TRBJ1-1,.,.
TGTGCCAGCAGACTGACAGGGGCCACCTACGAGCAGTACTTC,CASRLTGATYEQYF,TRBV27,TRBJ2-7,.,TRBD1
TGTGCCAGCAGCGTAGAACTGGGGAATGAGCAGTTCTTC,CASSVELGNEQFF,TRBV9,TRBJ2-1,few,.
TGTGCCAGTAGTACGCGAGCGGGAGGGCCGAGTGAGCAGTTCTTC,CASSTRAGGPSEQFF,TRBV19,TRBJ2-1,.,TRBD2